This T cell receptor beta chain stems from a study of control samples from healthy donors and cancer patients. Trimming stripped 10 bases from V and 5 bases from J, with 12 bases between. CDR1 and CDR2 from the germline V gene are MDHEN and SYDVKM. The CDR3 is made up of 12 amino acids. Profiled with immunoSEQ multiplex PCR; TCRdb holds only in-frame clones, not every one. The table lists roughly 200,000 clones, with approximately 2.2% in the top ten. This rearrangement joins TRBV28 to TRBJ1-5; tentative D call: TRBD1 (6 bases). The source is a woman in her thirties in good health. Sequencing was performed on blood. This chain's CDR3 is CATRDTYQPQHF. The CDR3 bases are TGTGCCACCCGGGACACCTATCAGCCCCAGCATTTT. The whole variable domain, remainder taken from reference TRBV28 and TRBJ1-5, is DVKVTQSSRYLVKRTGEKVFLECVQDMDHENMFWYRQDPGLGLRLIYFSYDVKMKEKGDIPEGYSVSREKKERFSLILESASTNQTSMYLCATRDTYQPQHFGDGTRLSIL.